What follows describes a single TCR beta chain. These data belong to a study of control samples from healthy donors and cancer patients. Only in-frame clones appear in the TCRdb table, and some are missing; sequencing was by immunoSEQ multiplex PCR. The data hold about 84,000 clones, with 80% to 90% observed a single time. CDR1 SGDLS and CDR2 YYNGEE come from the germline V gene. The CDR3 is 14 amino acids. V was trimmed by 4 bases and J by 6 bases, leaving 11 bases between them. The sequenced sample was PBMCs. This TCR derives from a man in his 60s with head and neck cancer. This rearrangement joins TRBV9 to TRBJ1-6; possible D gene TRBD1, 5 bases. The CDR3, as DNA: TGTGCCAGCAGCTTCGGGACTCCTAATTCACCCCTCCACTTT. Amino acid sequence: CASSFGTPNSPLHF.